Sequencing of this T cell receptor (beta chain) was carried out in a study of T cells in narcolepsy. Study context: Healthy controls were enrolled alongside patients with narcolepsy type 1 or type 2.

In regard to this clone: Its specificity is unknown.

The method was immunoSEQ multiplex PCR; TCRdb's version includes in-frame clones alone and lacks a portion of them. The repertoire holds about 35,000 clones, with roughly four fifths as singletons. Findings and caveats of the study: Reportedly, autoreactive clonotypes were serially detected in patients' blood but not controls'. Same-patient CSF and blood CD4+ T cell clonotypes included HCRT-specific and TRIB2-specific autoreactive ones.

The CDR3 spans 14 residues. The germline V gene has CDR1 MNHNS and CDR2 SASEGT. Trimming took off 8 bases at V and 3 bases at J, with 15 bases between the two ends. The origin of this receptor is a human donor in good health. The gene calls are TRBV6-1 and TRBJ2-3; D not certain. The sequenced material came from memory (CD45RA-) CD4+ T cells from blood. CDR3 bases: TGTGCCAGCCTCTCCGGTTTCGGGACAGATACGCAGTATTTT. This encodes CASLSGFGTDTQYF.